This T cell receptor beta chain was identified during a study of blood T cell repertoires in COVID-19. In the study overall: Some COVID-19 samples were acute and others convalescent; all came from the United States, Italy and Spain.

Profiled with immunoSEQ multiplex PCR; TCRdb holds only in-frame clones, not every one. The sample has around 27,000 clones; roughly 80% are singletons. Trimming cost V 6 bases and J 5 bases; bases outside gene matches: 7. Germline CDR1 is LNHDA and CDR2 is SQIVND (reference sequence). The CDR3 runs to 15 residues. The TCR sequence derives from a man in his sixties or seventies with active COVID-19. What was sequenced was peripheral blood. V gene TRBV19 combines with J gene TRBJ1-6, with 7 bases identical to TRBD1. The CDR3, as DNA: TGTGCCAGTAGACCCTCGGGACAGAATAATTCACCCCTCCACTTT. Translation: CASRPSGQNNSPLHF.